A selection of T cell receptor beta chains follows, all from one sample in a study of blood T cell repertoires in COVID-19. Clones were sequenced by immunoSEQ multiplex PCR, and TCRdb holds only the in-frame ones, with some missing. The repertoire includes hundreds of thousands of clones, 85% to 90% of them detected once, and around 1% sits in the top ten. The sequenced sample was PBMCs or T cells enriched from blood (not recorded which). These receptors were obtained from a middle-aged man who had been exposed to COVID-19. Each CDR3 is given with its conserved first and last residue. The D gene is left open where the match is weak. Size tells how often a clone was seen (once, few, many) or the class of an expanded clone, and some rows leave it out.

>TRBD1|TRBV6-1|-|TRBJ2-5
TGTGCCAGCAGTTCCCCGAGGACAGGGCAAGAGACCCAGTACTTC
CASSSPRTGQETQYF
>TRBD2|TRBV5-1|-|TRBJ2-2
TGCGCCAGCTCTCTCGGGGGGAGTTACCCCGGGGAGCTGTTTTTT
CASSLGGSYPGELFF
>-|TRBV5-1|-|TRBJ2-7
TGCGCCAGCAGCTTAATACCGGGACAAACCAACGAGCAGTACTTC
CASSLIPGQTNEQYF
>-|TRBV4-1|-|TRBJ1-2
TGCGCCAGCAGCCAAGATCAGGGGTTTCGGGATGGCTACACCTTC
CASSQDQGFRDGYTF
>-|TRBV3-1/TRBV3-2|-|TRBJ2-7
TGTGCCAGCAGCCAAAGGGGCTTGGACGAGCAGTACTTC
CASSQRGLDEQYF
>TRBD2|TRBV19|few|TRBJ2-2
TGTGCCAGTAGAGCAGCGGGGGAACATACCGGGGAGCTGTTTTTT
CASRAAGEHTGELFF
>-|TRBV7-3|-|TRBJ2-2
TGTGCCAGCGGCAGAACCACCGGGGAGCTGTTTTTT
CASGRTTGELFF
>-|TRBV20-1|-|TRBJ1-2
TGCAGTGCTAGTCTTACAGAAAACTATGGCTACACCTTC
CSASLTENYGYTF
>TRBD1|TRBV5-1|-|TRBJ1-1
TGCGCCAGCAGCCGTGACAGGGTTAACACTGAAGCTTTCTTT
CASSRDRVNTEAFF
>TRBD1|TRBV11-3|-|TRBJ2-2
TGTGCCAGCAGCCCCGGACAGGGGTTGGACACCGGGGAGCTGTTTTTT
CASSPGQGLDTGELFF
>-|TRBV18|-|TRBJ2-2
TGTGCCAGCTCACCCACTCCCCCAGGGTACACCGGGGAGCTGTTTTTT
CASSPTPPGYTGELFF
>TRBD2|TRBV9|-|TRBJ2-1
TGTGCCAGCAGCGCCTCTAGCGGGATCCCCTACAATGAGCAGTTCTTC
CASSASSGIPYNEQFF
>TRBD2|TRBV3-1/TRBV3-2|-|TRBJ2-3
TGTGCCAGCAGCCAAGCAGGATCGGGACTAGCGGGGATCAAGTCAGATACGCAGTATTTT
CASSQAGSGLAGIKSDTQYF
>-|TRBV5-1|-|TRBJ2-2
TGCGCCAGCAGCCCGTCGAACACCGGGGAGCTGTTTTTT
CASSPSNTGELFF
>TRBD1|TRBV7-9|-|TRBJ1-4
TGTGCCAGCAGCTCGACAGGGTATAAAACTAATGAAAAACTGTTTTTT
CASSSTGYKTNEKLFF
>TRBD2|TRBV7-2|-|TRBJ2-1
TGTGCCAGCAGCGCTGTACTAGCGGGGGGACGCAATGAGCAGTTCTTC
CASSAVLAGGRNEQFF
>-|TRBV5-1|-|TRBJ2-5
TGCGCCAGCAGCCTGCAGGGTGAGGAGACCCAGTACTTC
CASSLQGEETQYF
>TRBD2|TRBV9|once|TRBJ2-1
TGTGCCAGCAGCCCAACCCAGCGGGGCAGATACAATGAGCAGTTCTTC
CASSPTQRGRYNEQFF
>TRBD2|TRBV7-9|-|TRBJ2-2
TGTGCCAGCAGCTTAATACTAGCGGGAGAAGACGGGGAGCTGTTTTTT
CASSLILAGEDGELFF
>-|TRBV18|-|TRBJ2-5
TGTGCCAGCTCCCATGACAGAGAAGAGACCCAGTACTTC
CASSHDREETQYF
>-|TRBV5-4|-|TRBJ2-5
TGTGCCAGCAGCGGGATGGGGGGGCGTAAAGAGACCCAGTACTTC
CASSGMGGRKETQYF
>TRBD1|TRBV18|-|TRBJ1-1
TGTGCCAGCTCACTAGGACAGGGCAATACTGAAGCTTTCTTT
CASSLGQGNTEAFF
>-|TRBV5-1|-|TRBJ2-5
TGCGCCAGCAGCTTGGAGGGGGGGCGCAGGGACGAGACCCAGTACTTC
CASSLEGGRRDETQYF
>-|TRBV24-1|-|TRBJ1-2
TGTGCCACCACGGGGCAGCCGGGGGATGGCTACACCTTC
CATTGQPGDGYTF
>-|TRBV11-2|-|TRBJ2-7
TGTGCCAGCAGCTTAAACGCGCTGTCCTACGAGCAGTACTTC
CASSLNALSYEQYF
>-|TRBV29-1|-|TRBJ2-3
TGCAGCGTGCGGGGACGATACACAGATACGCAGTATTTT
CSVRGRYTDTQYF
>-|TRBV10-3|-|TRBJ1-1
TGTGCCATCAGTGAGTCGCCAGGTTCGAACACTGAAGCTTTCTTT
CAISESPGSNTEAFF
>-|TRBV19|-|TRBJ2-3
TGTGCCAGTAGTATAGCTCCCATCCCCGGGAGTAGCACAGATACGCAGTATTTT
CASSIAPIPGSSTDTQYF
>-|TRBV5-1|-|TRBJ1-6
TGCGCCAGCAGCTATGGACTGAACCCGAGCTCCTATAATTCACCCCTCCACTTT
CASSYGLNPSSYNSPLHF
>TRBD2|TRBV9|-|TRBJ2-2
TGTGCCAGCAGCGTAGGGAGCGGGGGGTCCACCGGGGAGCTGTTTTTT
CASSVGSGGSTGELFF
>-|TRBV3-1/TRBV3-2|-|TRBJ2-3
TGTGCCAGCGCCCCGACTGGGACAGATACGCAGTATTTT
CASAPTGTDTQYF
>TRBD2|TRBV18|-|TRBJ2-2
TGTGCCAGCTCACCCGGACTAGCGGGGACCGGGGAGCTGTTTTTT
CASSPGLAGTGELFF
>TRBD1|TRBV19|-|TRBJ1-5
TGTGCCAGTAGTCCAGACAGGGACCAGCCCCAGCATTTT
CASSPDRDQPQHF
>-|TRBV2|once|TRBJ1-2
TGTGCCAGCATAAGACAGAACTATGGCTACACCTTC
CASIRQNYGYTF
>TRBD2|TRBV5-1|-|TRBJ2-5
TGCGCCAGCAGCACTAGCGGGAGGGCCCGAGAGACCCAGTACTTC
CASSTSGRARETQYF
>TRBD1|TRBV6-5|-|TRBJ1-3
TGTGCCAGCAGTTACTCCAGGGGGAGCTCTGGAAACACCATATATTTT
CASSYSRGSSGNTIYF
>TRBD1|TRBV19|-|TRBJ1-4
TGTGCCAGTAGAGACAGGGGGCCCAATGAAAAACTGTTTTTT
CASRDRGPNEKLFF
>-|TRBV7-2|-|TRBJ1-1
TGTGCCAGCAGCCTGTATGGCGGCACTGAAGCTTTCTTT
CASSLYGGTEAFF
>-|TRBV5-6|-|TRBJ1-2
TGTGCCAGCAGCCCTCAGAGGGTGGCGGGCTACACCTTC
CASSPQRVAGYTF
>-|TRBV7-8|few|TRBJ1-2
TGTGCCAGCAGCCCCCGTATTTCTAACTATGGCTACACCTTC
CASSPRISNYGYTF
>-|TRBV15|-|TRBJ2-3
TGTGCCACCAGCAGAGATTCCAGGGGATACACAGATACGCAGTATTTT
CATSRDSRGYTDTQYF
>-|TRBV5-1|-|TRBJ2-1
TGCGCCAGCAGCTCGGGCTCCTACAATGAGCAGTTCTTC
CASSSGSYNEQFF
>-|TRBV19|-|TRBJ1-5
TGTGCCAGTAGTATTTCGGTTTATAGCAATCAGCCCCAGCATTTT
CASSISVYSNQPQHF
>TRBD2|TRBV12-5|-|TRBJ2-2
TGTGCTAGTGGTAAGGCTAGCGGGGGGGCTGGGGCCCCCGGGGAGCTGTTTTTT
CASGKASGGAGAPGELFF
>TRBD2|TRBV6-5|-|TRBJ2-1
TGTGCCAGCAGGGCGGGGGGTTACAATGAGCAGTTCTTC
CASRAGGYNEQFF
>-|TRBV28|-|TRBJ1-4
TGTGCCAGCAGTCCCGGACAGTGGGGTAATGAAAAACTGTTTTTT
CASSPGQWGNEKLFF
>-|TRBV3-1/TRBV3-2|-|TRBJ2-3
TGTGCCAGCAGCCAAGATCGACTAAACTCCCAGTATTTT
CASSQDRLNSQYF
>-|TRBV28|once|TRBJ1-1
TGTGCCAGCAGTTTGGAGTTTGAAGCTTTCTTT
CASSLEFEAFF
>TRBD2|TRBV7-2|-|TRBJ2-2
TGTGCCAGCAGCTTAGGCGGGGGGCCCGGGGAGCTGTTTTTT
CASSLGGGPGELFF
>-|TRBV28|-|TRBJ1-2
TGTGCCAGCAGTGCCCCGGAGGATAACTATGGCTACACCTTC
CASSAPEDNYGYTF
>-|TRBV27|-|TRBJ1-2
TGTGCCAGCAGTTTACGTTCTAGTTATGGCTACACCTTC
CASSLRSSYGYTF